The T cell receptor beta chain under discussion was sequenced for a study of blood T cells in healthy people across ages. Study-level points and caveats: Among long-lived donors, naive CD4+ cells were more numerous and diversity higher than in aged donors.

Regarding this clonotype: Its matching antigen is unknown.

Trimming cost V 1 base and J 6 bases, with 14 bases left between them. The germline gives CDR1 SGHTA, CDR2 FQGNSA. The CDR3 spans 15 residues. Combining a sample-barcoded 5' primer with a J-beta primer mix, a second PCR ran for 7 to 11 cycles. Tags on each cDNA molecule came from a template-switch adaptor with 12 random nucleotides. MiXCR, run by TCRdb on the 5' RACE reads, gives a single entry per CDR3 protein. The table lists hundreds of thousands of distinct CDR3 sequences, approximately 50% of them singletons, with roughly 34% in the top ten. The rearrangement joins TRBV7-2 to TRBJ2-3, with D maybe TRBD1 (7 bases). This clonotype was obtained from a man aged 55 to 70 in good health. Sequenced: blood. The chain's CDR3 is CASSLGLATGDTQYF. CDR3 DNA sequence: TGTGCCAGCAGCTTAGGGCTAGCGACAGGGGATACGCAGTATTTT.